This T cell receptor beta chain was profiled in a study of T cell responses to AZD1222 COVID-19 vaccine. This CDR3 contains 15 residues. CDR1 and CDR2 (germline): KGHSH, LQKENI. Trimming cost V 3 bases and J 1 base, with 9 bases left between them. Method: immunoSEQ multiplex PCR; TCRdb's copy keeps in-frame clones and lacks some. The sample lists under 200,000 clones; 85% to 95% were seen once. Overall study findings and caveats: Among the donors, most were white British and more were female, and clonal diversity was possibly underestimated. Along spike, vaccine-associated CD4 TCRs were found throughout, with dominance at 160-218 and 743-854. As reported, nearly half of all spike-specific TCRs target variant regions that are unmutated.

The sample holds a few counts of this clone. Its specificity is unknown. Sequencing used peripheral blood, obtained on day 0 of AZD1222 vaccination. This chain connects TRBV18 to TRBJ2-2; D uncertain. The sequence derives from an adult in good health. CDR3: CASSPAMKNTGELFF. As DNA, the CDR3 is TGTGCCAGCTCACCGGCCATGAAGAACACCGGGGAGCTGTTTTTT.